The source of this T cell receptor beta chain is a study of T cells after yellow fever vaccination. At the level of the study: Preparation used SMART-Seq v4 Ultra Low Input for the low-cell-number fractions. Notes on the study in general: After the booster, approximately 96% of CD4 and approximately 90% of CD8 primary-response clones were re-detected.

V was clipped by 5 bases and J by 6 bases, with 16 bases between them. Per germline, CDR1 SGHDN and CDR2 FVKESK. The CDR3 has 14 residues. Generation of TCR cDNA used 5'RACE template switching (which added a universal primer site and UMIs). A single record per CDR3 protein comes from TCRdb applying MiXCR to the 5' RACE reads. The top ten hold over 12% of the sample, which has approximately 550,000 distinct CDR3 sequences, approximately 13% seen once. This clonotype was picked up a small number of times. Its target is not known. This specimen consisted of PBMCs, obtained on the day of the yellow fever booster vaccination. This TCR came from a man in his thirties or forties who received the YFV17D yellow fever vaccine. The J gene is TRBJ1-1, the V gene TRBV14, with a tentative D call TRBD1 (5 bases). CDR3 nucleotides: TGTGCCAGCAGCGGACACTCGCTGTCGGCTGAAGCTTTCTTT. Amino acids: CASSGHSLSAEAFF.